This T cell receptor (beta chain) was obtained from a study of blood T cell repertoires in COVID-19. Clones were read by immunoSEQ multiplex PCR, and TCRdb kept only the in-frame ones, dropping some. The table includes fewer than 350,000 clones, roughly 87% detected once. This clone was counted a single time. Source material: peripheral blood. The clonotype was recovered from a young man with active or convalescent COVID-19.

This CDR3 reads CASSPEGIYGYTF. Here the CDR3 DNA reads TGTGCCAGCAGTCCCGAGGGTATCTATGGCTACACCTTC. The chain has TRBV12-3 or TRBV12-4 and TRBJ1-2; no reliable D call. CDR3 size: 13 residues. V lost 5 bases, J lost 4 bases, and 11 bases lay in between.